The 32 T cell receptor beta chains given below trace back to one sample, sequenced in a study of blood T cell repertoires in COVID-19. Using immunoSEQ multiplex PCR, the repertoire was profiled, and TCRdb retains in-frame clones only, with some absent. The sample shows 60,000 or so clones, around four fifths of them seen only once. Sequences were obtained from peripheral blood. Receptors originate from an elderly man with acute or convalescent COVID-19.

V gene TRBV5-8 combines with J gene TRBJ1-2, with D perhaps matching TRBD1 (6 bases). The CDR3 spans 14 residues. Germline assignment: CDR1 SGHTS and CDR2 YDEGEE. Trimming pared 4 bases from V and 2 bases from J, leaving 12 bases between. The CDR3 loop reads CASSPNGQNYGYTF. CDR3 nucleotides: TGTGCCAGCAGCCCCAACGGACAGAACTATGGCTACACCTTC.

This chain joins TRBV18 and TRBJ1-2; a possible D gene is TRBD1 (6 bases). CDR3 length equals 15 residues. Germline V gives CDR1 KGHSH, CDR2 LQKENI. The V end lost 5 bases, the J end lost 6 bases, and 19 bases lay between the germline ends. Here the CDR3 DNA reads TGTGCCAGCTCAGCAATATCAGGGGTCGAAGATGGCTACACCTTC. Its translation: CASSAISGVEDGYTF.

The chain is built from TRBV5-6 and TRBJ1-5; D possibly corresponds to TRBD1 (6 bases). Germline V gene sequence: CDR1 SGHDT, CDR2 YYEEEE. Trimming stripped 0 bases from V and 0 bases from J, with 10 bases between. The CDR3 runs to 16 residues. CDR3 nucleotide sequence: TGTGCCAGCAGCTTGGGACAGGCCTATAGCAATCAGCCCCAGCATTTT. It is translated as CASSLGQAYSNQPQHF.

The chain joins TRBV4-1 to TRBJ2-3; a weak D match, TRBD1 (6 bases). The V gene's germline CDR1 is MGHRA and CDR2 YSYEKL. V shed 1 base and J shed 5 bases, with 10 bases lying between them. The CDR3 spans 14 residues. In DNA form, the CDR3 reads TGCGCCAGCAGCCAAGTATTAGGGGGAGATACGCAGTATTTT. Its protein is CASSQVLGGDTQYF.

The rearrangement links TRBV11-2 to TRBJ1-2, with TRBD1 identical over 8 bases. Germline loops: CDR1 SGHAT, CDR2 FQNNGV. The CDR3 contains 16 residues. Unmatched junction bases numbered 10, after V lost 0 bases and J lost 7 bases. The CDR3 DNA sequence: TGTGCCAGCAGCTTAGATCTTGGGTCAGGGGGCTCTGGCTACACCTTC. Its protein product is CASSLDLGSGGSGYTF.

The chain has TRBV14 and TRBJ2-5, with D possibly TRBD2 on 5 matching bases. Trimming took 0 bases from V and 1 from J, leaving 15 bases between them. The CDR3 spans 17 residues. Germline V gives CDR1 SGHDN, CDR2 FVKESK. The CDR3 DNA reads as TGTGCCAGCAGCCAAGATCGAGGGTTGGCCTCCCAAGAGACCCAGTACTTC. Translation gives CASSQDRGLASQETQYF.

This chain joins TRBV5-4 and TRBJ1-2, with 7 bases lining up with TRBD1. CDR3 length equals 14 residues. Germline lookup yields CDR1 SGHNT and CDR2 YYREEE (reference sequence). With 6 bases clipped from V and 7 bases from J, the junction kept 12 bases outside the gene matches. CDR3 bases: TGTGCCAGCATACCTCCGGGAGGGGGCGTTGGCTACACCTTC. This translates into CASIPPGGGVGYTF.

V is TRBV5-4 and J is TRBJ1-1; D is undetermined. The CDR3 loop spans 12 amino acids. The germline CDR1 and CDR2 sequences are SGHNT and YYREEE (reference sequence). Trimming pared 0 bases from V and 6 bases from J, leaving 6 bases between. Here the CDR3 DNA reads TGTGCCAGCAGCTTGGGGAGGGCTGAAGCTTTCTTT. This translates into CASSLGRAEAFF.

J is TRBJ2-1 and V is TRBV5-1; 7 positions match TRBD1. The CDR3 contains 15 residues. Germline V gene data show CDR1 as SGHRS and CDR2 as YFSETQ. V trimming: 5 bases; J trimming: 5 bases; junction bases outside the gene matches: 10. Written as DNA, the CDR3 is TGCGCCAGCAGTGAGGGGGCGAGCCGAGACAATGAGCAGTTCTTC. Its protein is CASSEGASRDNEQFF.

The chain combines TRBV11-2 with TRBJ1-2; 11 nucleotides match TRBD1. CDR3 length: 14 residues. Trimming at V came to 2 bases and at J to 7 bases, leaving 3 bases not matched to a gene. Germline assignment: CDR1 SGHAT and CDR2 FQNNGV. The CDR3 loop reads CASSLSDRGPGYTF. CDR3 nucleotides: TGTGCCAGCAGCTTATCGGACAGGGGGCCTGGCTACACCTTC.

V and J are TRBV24-1 and TRBJ2-5, with a possible D match to TRBD2 (5 bases). Germline assignment: CDR1 KGHDR and CDR2 SFDVKD. V shed 2 bases and J shed 1 base, with 7 bases lying between them. The CDR3 sequence is 14 residues long. The CDR3 nucleotides read TGTGCCACCAGTGATTCCGGGGTCCAAGAGACCCAGTACTTC. This encodes CATSDSGVQETQYF.

V usage is TRBV6-5 and J usage is TRBJ1-5; a possible D gene is TRBD1 (5 bases). This CDR3 comprises 15 residues. Trimming removed 6 bases at V and 4 bases at J, with 16 bases between. CDR1 MNHEY and CDR2 SVGAGI come from the germline V gene. In DNA, the CDR3 is TGTGCCAGCAGCTTGACCCCGGAGGGGAATCAGCCCCAGCATTTT. This gives the protein CASSLTPEGNQPQHF.

The chain is built from TRBV6-5 and TRBJ2-5; 11 bases map to TRBD2. CDR1 MNHEY and CDR2 SVGAGI come from the germline V gene. Trimming cost V 0 bases and J 3 bases; bases outside gene matches: 3. This CDR3 contains 16 residues. CDR3 amino acids: CASSYSGTSGEETQYF. The CDR3 bases are TGTGCCAGCAGTTACTCGGGGACTAGCGGCGAAGAGACCCAGTACTTC.

J is TRBJ1-4 and V is TRBV20-1, with D possibly being TRBD1 (6 bases). The V gene lost 8 bases and the J gene lost 7 bases, with 11 bases spanning the gap. The CDR3 has 11 residues. Germline CDR1 reads DFQATT; CDR2 reads SNEGSKA (reference sequence). The CDR3, as DNA: TGCAGTAACAGGGTTGGTGAAAAACTGTTTTTT. Protein product: CSNRVGEKLFF.

The rearrangement links TRBV18 to TRBJ1-2; 8 bases are shared with TRBD1. Germline lookup yields CDR1 KGHSH and CDR2 LQKENI. This CDR3 region has 15 residues. After removal of 3 bases from V and 2 bases from J, the junction contained 5 bases not matched to a gene. CDR3 amino acids: CASSPSTGVNYGYTF. CDR3 DNA sequence: TGTGCCAGCTCACCTTCGACAGGGGTCAACTATGGCTACACCTTC.

The V call is TRBV6-1, the J call TRBJ2-1, with D possibly being TRBD1 (6 bases). Germline V lookup: CDR1 MNHNS, CDR2 SASEGT. Trimming left V 1 base short and J 9 bases short, with 10 bases between. This CDR3 spans 13 amino acids. CDR3 sequence reads: CASSEGVGGEQFF. DNA of the CDR3: TGTGCCAGCAGTGAAGGGGTAGGGGGTGAGCAGTTCTTC.

V usage is TRBV19 and J usage is TRBJ1-5; 7 bases fit TRBD1. The CDR3 loop spans 16 amino acids. Trimming cost V 5 bases and J 10 bases; bases outside gene matches: 17. Per germline, CDR1 LNHDA and CDR2 SQIVND (reference sequence). In nucleotides, the CDR3 is TGTGCCAGTAGTCCTCCCCGAAGACAGGGTCTGAATCCCCAGCATTTT. Its protein is CASSPPRRQGLNPQHF.

J is TRBJ2-2 and V is TRBV20-1; D is ambiguous. V shed 4 bases and J shed 8 bases, with 8 bases lying between them. The germline CDR1 and CDR2 sequences are DFQATT and SNEGSKA (reference sequence). There are 11 residues in the CDR3. Written as DNA, the CDR3 is TGCAGTGCTATTTTACTGGGGGAGCTGTTTTTT. It translates to CSAILLGELFF.

The chain employs TRBV24-1 and TRBJ1-6; D gene ambiguous. Germline V lookup: CDR1 KGHDR, CDR2 SFDVKD. The CDR3 contains 19 residues. Trimming took 5 bases from V and 0 from J, leaving 19 bases between them. CDR3 coding DNA: TGTGCCACCAGTGCGGGGAGGGCCTCTCGTACCTCCTATAATTCACCCCTCCACTTT. Protein sequence: CATSAGRASRTSYNSPLHF.

V is TRBV12-3 or TRBV12-4 and J is TRBJ1-5; the D gene is possibly TRBD1 (5 bases). The CDR3 totals 12 residues. Trimming pared 5 bases from V and 4 bases from J, leaving 6 bases between. The CDR3 DNA sequence: TGTGCCAGCAGTCAGGGTAATCAGCCCCAGCATTTT. This translates into CASSQGNQPQHF.

The chain recombines TRBV6-2 or TRBV6-3 with TRBJ1-6; no clear D gene. The ends were cut back, 0 bases at V and 6 bases at J, with 9 bases in the middle. The CDR3 has 15 amino acids. Germline V CDR1 and CDR2: MNHEY, SVGEGT. CDR3 sequence reads: CASSYSTRINSPLHF. For the CDR3, the DNA is TGTGCCAGCAGTTACTCGACGAGGATTAATTCACCCCTCCACTTT.

This chain joins TRBV6-5 and TRBJ2-1; D might be TRBD2 (5 bases). Germline values: CDR1 MNHEY, CDR2 SVGAGI. This CDR3 comprises 14 residues. V was pared by 9 bases and J by 4 bases, with 16 bases between. DNA of the CDR3: TGTGCCAGAAAGGACGGGGAACGATACAATGAGCAGTTCTTC. It specifies CARKDGERYNEQFF.

The gene calls are TRBV5-5 and TRBJ2-4; D is perhaps TRBD1 (6 bases). Germline-derived CDR1 and CDR2 are SGHKS and YYEKEE (reference sequence). The CDR3 contains 16 residues. V was shortened by 4 bases and J by 2 bases, with 16 bases between the two germline ends. The CDR3 DNA is TGTGCCAGCAGCCCCCGGTTGGACAGTACCAAAAACATTCAGTACTTC. Amino acid sequence: CASSPRLDSTKNIQYF.

This chain links TRBV20-1 with TRBJ2-3; 10 bases fit TRBD1. Germline loops: CDR1 DFQATT, CDR2 SNEGSKA (reference sequence). J was trimmed by 1 base and V by 3 bases; bases with no gene match: 1. This CDR3 is 14 amino acids long. CDR3 DNA sequence: TGCAGTGCTAGTGACAGGGGGCGCACAGATACGCAGTATTTT. It encodes CSASDRGRTDTQYF.

CDR3 DNA: TGTGCCAGCAGCTTATACACCGCCTATGGCTACACCTTC. This codes for CASSLYTAYGYTF. V is TRBV7-8 and J is TRBJ1-2; no clear D. This CDR3 region has 13 residues. CDR1 is SGHVS and CDR2 is FQNEAQ in the germline V gene. V was pared by 2 bases and J by 4 bases, with 8 bases between.

The rearrangement links TRBV2 to TRBJ1-2; no clear D. The CDR3 sequence is 13 residues long. The germline V gene encodes CDR1 SNHLY and CDR2 FYNNEI. V gave up 2 bases and J gave up 6 bases, with 10 bases separating them. CDR3 coding DNA: TGTGCCAGCAGTGAACTGAGGCGGGATGGCTACACCTTC. Translating it yields CASSELRRDGYTF.

This clone was counted a few times. J is TRBJ1-4 and V is TRBV2, with 7 positions matching TRBD1. V shed 7 bases, J shed 5 bases, and the junction held 7 bases outside the gene matches. Germline CDR1 reads SNHLY; CDR2 reads FYNNEI. CDR3 length: 14 amino acids. The CDR3 loop reads CASIPGQTNEKLFF. The CDR3, as DNA: TGTGCCAGCATTCCGGGACAGACAAATGAAAAACTGTTTTTT.

This clone was seen only a few times. The gene calls are TRBV5-1 and TRBJ1-1; D is possibly TRBD1 (6 bases). The CDR3 consists of 15 residues. Germline V gives CDR1 SGHRS, CDR2 YFSETQ. V gave up 3 bases and J gave up 1 base, with 13 bases separating them. The CDR3 is CASSSGPGENTEAFF. CDR3 nucleotide sequence: TGCGCCAGCAGCTCAGGGCCAGGGGAGAACACTGAAGCTTTCTTT.

This chain uses TRBV28 with TRBJ1-3; the match to TRBD1 covers 7 bases. This CDR3 spans 15 amino acids. Per germline, CDR1 MDHEN and CDR2 SYDVKM. Trimming removed 6 bases from V and 8 bases from J; junction bases left unmatched: 13. CDR3 residues: CASSRQGHLLDTIYF. The DNA of the CDR3 is TGTGCCAGCAGCCGACAGGGCCACTTGCTCGACACCATATATTTT.

CDR3 loop: CASSPRTSGGAGVDTQYF. CDR3 DNA sequence: TGTGCCAGTAGTCCCCGGACTAGCGGGGGGGCCGGGGTAGATACGCAGTATTTT. The chain uses TRBV19 and TRBJ2-3; TRBD2 matches at 15 bases. The CDR3 runs 18 residues. Trimming removed 5 bases from V and 5 bases from J; junction bases left unmatched: 11. Germline V lookup: CDR1 LNHDA, CDR2 SQIVND (reference sequence).

The chain combines TRBV15 with TRBJ1-1; D may be TRBD1 (5 bases). The V and J ends lost 1 base and 2 bases respectively, with 11 bases between them. The CDR3 has 15 amino acids. Germline values: CDR1 LNHNV, CDR2 YYDKDF (reference sequence). Written as DNA, the CDR3 is TGTGCCACCAGCAGAGTTATAGACAGAAACACTGAAGCTTTCTTT. Encoded protein: CATSRVIDRNTEAFF.

The J gene is TRBJ2-3, the V gene TRBV11-3; D possibly corresponds to TRBD2 (6 bases). The germline V and J ends were trimmed by 4 bases and 0 bases, with 14 bases remaining between them. The CDR3 consists of 16 residues. Looked up from germline, CDR1 is SGHNT and CDR2 is YENEEA. The CDR3 coding sequence is TGTGCCAGCAGCTCCCGTGGAGGGGCCAGCACAGATACGCAGTATTTT. Translated: CASSSRGGASTDTQYF.